The next 18 T cell receptor beta chains were all read from a single sample in a study of long-term antiretroviral therapy in people with HIV. Investigators performed immunoSEQ version v3.0 at survey level. Assay: immunoSEQ multiplex PCR; the TCRdb copy retains only in-frame clones and omits some. The repertoire holds roughly 30,000 clones, with about 83% as singletons. The sequencing here drew on unsorted PBMCs, taken 4.7 to 5 years after starting antiretroviral therapy. These receptors were taken from a man aged 35 to 55 with HIV.

V is TRBV4-2 and J is TRBJ2-3; D gene unclear. The CDR3 consists of 15 residues. Trimming took off 0 bases at V and 0 bases at J, with 7 bases between the two ends. Germline lookup yields CDR1 LGHNA and CDR2 YNFKEQ. Written as DNA, the CDR3 is TGTGCCAGCAGCCAAGATCCCTTTAGCACAGATACGCAGTATTTT. Its protein product is CASSQDPFSTDTQYF.

The rearrangement links TRBV6-1 to TRBJ2-3; D is ambiguous. This CDR3 has 15 residues. Germline V lookup: CDR1 MNHNS, CDR2 SASEGT. V was cut by 1 base and J by 0 bases, with 8 bases left in between. The CDR3, as DNA: TGTGCCAGCAGTGAAGGTCAGTTTAGCACAGATACGCAGTATTTT. This sequence encodes CASSEGQFSTDTQYF.

The chain joins TRBV27 to TRBJ1-5; 10 bases are a match to TRBD1. The germline V gene encodes CDR1 MNHEY and CDR2 SMNVEV (reference sequence). Trimming cost V 2 bases and J 3 bases; bases outside gene matches: 10. The CDR3 extends over 18 amino acids. The CDR3 DNA is TGTGCCAGCAGTTTAGGGACAGGGGCCTTGGGGGCCAATCAGCCCCAGCATTTT. This translates into CASSLGTGALGANQPQHF.

The V call is TRBV27, the J call TRBJ2-3; D is uncertain. This CDR3 is built from 13 residues. The germline V gene has CDR1 MNHEY and CDR2 SMNVEV (reference sequence). V was shortened by 2 bases and J by 1 base, with 4 bases between the two germline ends. In nucleotides, the CDR3 is TGTGCCAGCAGTTTAACGGGCACAGATACGCAGTATTTT. Protein product: CASSLTGTDTQYF.

This sequence joins TRBV4-1 and TRBJ2-7; possibly TRBD2 for D (5 bases). The length of the CDR3 is 12 residues. From germline, CDR1 is MGHRA and CDR2 YSYEKL. V gave up 4 bases and J gave up 6 bases, with 10 bases separating them. The CDR3 reads CASSLSEGEQYF. The DNA for the CDR3 is TGCGCCAGCAGCCTCTCTGAGGGCGAGCAGTACTTC.

The chain employs TRBV19 and TRBJ2-5, with D possibly being TRBD1 (6 bases). Trimming left V 5 bases short and J 3 bases short, with 19 bases between. Looked up from germline, CDR1 is LNHDA and CDR2 is SQIVND (reference sequence). The CDR3 loop spans 16 amino acids. The CDR3 is CASSGAGTRAKETQYF. Written as DNA, the CDR3 is TGTGCCAGTAGTGGCGCCGGGACACGAGCGAAAGAGACCCAGTACTTC.

V gene TRBV7-9 combines with J gene TRBJ2-3; D gene ambiguous. V was clipped by 5 bases and J by 4 bases, with 19 bases between them. The CDR3 is 16 residues long. CDR1 is SEHNR, CDR2 FQNEAQ, per germline (reference sequence). The DNA of the CDR3 is TGTGCCAGCAGCGCCCCTAGGGTCGTAATCCCAGATACGCAGTATTTT. Protein sequence: CASSAPRVVIPDTQYF.

The chain joins TRBV19 to TRBJ1-6, with TRBD1 as a possible D gene (6 bases). CDR1 is LNHDA and CDR2 is SQIVND in the germline V gene (reference sequence). CDR3 length equals 14 residues. V shed 5 bases and J shed 10 bases, with 15 bases lying between them. CDR3 coding DNA: TGTGCCAGTAGTCTACGACAGGAAGGCTCACCCCTCCACTTT. Protein sequence: CASSLRQEGSPLHF. Based on the CDR3 plus reference TRBV19 and TRBJ1-6, the full variable domain is DGGITQSPKYLFRKEGQNVTLSCEQNLNHDAMYWYRQDPGQGLRLIYYSQIVNDFQKGDIAEGYSVSREKKESFPLTVTSAQKNPTAFYLCASSLRQEGSPLHFGNGTRLTVT.

CDR3 coding DNA: TGTGCCAGCAAAACAGGGGGCCCCTACGAGCAGTACTTC. This translates into CASKTGGPYEQYF. V and J are TRBV6-1 and TRBJ2-7; 9 bases are shared with TRBD1. Germline lookup yields CDR1 MNHNS and CDR2 SASEGT. There are 13 residues in the CDR3. With V trimmed by 7 bases and J by 2 bases, 3 bases remained unmatched.

The chain uses TRBV13 and TRBJ2-1, with TRBD1 matching 7 bases. The germline V gene has CDR1 PRHDT and CDR2 FYEKMQ (reference sequence). The CDR3 totals 16 residues. Trimming removed 3 bases from V and 3 bases from J; junction bases left unmatched: 8. CDR3 DNA sequence: TGTGCCAGCAGCTTCGAAGCGAGGGGGCTCTACAATGAGCAGTTCTTC. It translates to CASSFEARGLYNEQFF. Based on the CDR3 plus reference TRBV13 and TRBJ2-1, the full variable domain is AAGVIQSPRHLIKEKRETATLKCYPIPRHDTVYWYQQGPGQDPQFLISFYEKMQSDKGSIPDRFSAQQFSDYHSELNMSSLELGDSALYFCASSFEARGLYNEQFFGPGTRLTVL.

The rearrangement uses TRBV19 and TRBJ1-1, with D perhaps matching TRBD1 (6 bases). The germline V gene encodes CDR1 LNHDA and CDR2 SQIVND (reference sequence). This CDR3 region has 13 residues. V was clipped by 3 bases and J by 6 bases, with 11 bases between them. CDR3 residues: CASSIEQGSEAFF. The CDR3 bases are TGTGCCAGTAGTATTGAACAGGGTTCTGAAGCTTTCTTT.

This chain uses TRBV27 with TRBJ2-5, with 12 bases lining up with TRBD2. CDR1 and CDR2 (germline): MNHEY, SMNVEV (reference sequence). The J segment lost 8 bases and the V segment lost 6 bases, leaving 4 bases of the junction unmatched. The CDR3 contains 13 residues. The CDR3: CASSPTSGRTQYF. The CDR3 region has the DNA TGTGCCAGCAGCCCGACTAGCGGGAGAACCCAGTACTTC.

The V call is TRBV6-6, the J call TRBJ2-7; TRBD1 aligns across 12 bases. The germline CDR1 and CDR2 sequences are MNHNY and SVGAGI (reference sequence). CDR3 length equals 16 residues. With V trimmed by 5 bases and J by 2 bases, 7 bases remained unmatched. The CDR3 region is CASSTPGQGATYEQYF. CDR3 nucleotide sequence: TGTGCCAGCAGTACGCCGGGACAGGGGGCTACCTACGAGCAGTACTTC.

V is TRBV6-1 and J is TRBJ1-2; 9 nucleotides match TRBD1. V was clipped by 5 bases and J by 4 bases; unmatched bases: 8. CDR3 length: 15 amino acids. CDR1 and CDR2 (germline): MNHNS, SASEGT. The CDR3: CASSNNRGRGYGYTF. The DNA of the CDR3 is TGTGCCAGCAGTAACAACAGGGGGCGCGGCTATGGCTACACCTTC.

The CDR3 nucleotides read TGTGCCAGCAGCCCGGATTCGGTATCCCCCCACGAGCAGTACTTC. Translation: CASSPDSVSPHEQYF. The rearrangement uses TRBV6-6 and TRBJ2-7; D not certain. This CDR3 contains 15 residues. V lost 6 bases and J 5 bases, leaving 20 bases between the germline ends. Germline V gene lookup returns CDR1 MNHNY and CDR2 SVGAGI (reference sequence).

This chain connects TRBV28 to TRBJ1-2; TRBD1 aligns across 7 bases. V trimming: 6 bases; J trimming: 3 bases; junction bases outside the gene matches: 7. CDR1 and CDR2 from the germline V gene are MDHEN and SYDVKM. The CDR3 covers 14 residues. The CDR3 DNA follows: TGTGCCAGCAGCCTTCTCCAGGGGGACTATGGCTACACCTTC. Amino acids: CASSLLQGDYGYTF.

V gene TRBV27 combines with J gene TRBJ2-5, with a tentative D call TRBD2 (5 bases). CDR3 length equals 14 residues. V shed 6 bases and J shed 0 bases, with 11 bases lying between them. Germline V lookup: CDR1 MNHEY, CDR2 SMNVEV (reference sequence). The DNA for the CDR3 is TGTGCCAGCAGGTTTGGCGGGTACCAAGAGACCCAGTACTTC. Its translation: CASRFGGYQETQYF.

A few counts support this clone. The rearrangement joins TRBV18 to TRBJ1-3; 7 bases align to TRBD1. The CDR3 consists of 15 residues. Germline V CDR1 and CDR2: KGHSH, LQKENI. The V and J ends lost 6 bases and 0 bases, in that order; junction bases with no gene match: 5. CDR3 DNA: TGTGCCAGCTCCACAGGACAGGACTCTGGAAACACCATATATTTT. This translates into CASSTGQDSGNTIYF.